One sample yielded the 5 T cell receptor beta chains listed below, sequenced in a study of blood T cell repertoires in COVID-19 (dated by TCRdb to about 2020). The method was the immunoSEQ multiplex PCR assay. TCRdb's version of the immuneACCESS table is confined to in-frame rearrangements and falls short of the full clone set. An unresolved V gene accounts for under half of the shortfall where checked; the remainder is of unknown origin. The sample table records some 250,000 clones; over 70% of these occur just once. The ten largest account for approximately 3.2% of the sample. Sequencing was carried out using peripheral blood. Receptor source: a woman older than 75 with acute or convalescent COVID-19.

The gene calls are TRBV9 and TRBJ1-2; D is unclear. There are 15 residues in the CDR3. CDR1 and CDR2 from the germline V gene are SGDLS and YYNGEE. The V and J ends lost 0 bases and 0 bases respectively, with 9 bases between them. The CDR3 loop reads CASSVGLSTNYGYTF. The CDR3 DNA sequence: TGTGCCAGCAGCGTAGGACTGAGCACTAACTATGGCTACACCTTC.

The genes are TRBV18 and TRBJ2-7, with 8 positions matching TRBD1. The junction had 5 bases not matched to a gene; V was cut back by 4 bases and J by 0 bases. CDR1 and CDR2 from the germline V gene are KGHSH and LQKENI. This CDR3 has 15 residues. The DNA of the CDR3 is TGTGCCAGCTCACTTGGGACAGGAATCTCCTACGAGCAGTACTTC. This encodes CASSLGTGISYEQYF.

The chain links TRBV5-4 to TRBJ2-1; TRBD1 might be the D (6 bases). From germline, CDR1 is SGHNT and CDR2 YYREEE (reference sequence). The V gene lost 3 bases and the J gene lost 0 bases, with 13 bases spanning the gap. The CDR3 is 16 amino acids. As DNA, the CDR3 is TGTGCCAGCAGCTCTGGACAGTCAAGCTCCTACAATGAGCAGTTCTTC. Its protein is CASSSGQSSSYNEQFF.

The chain has TRBV5-1 and TRBJ1-2, with TRBD1 as a possible D gene (6 bases). CDR3 length: 14 residues. Germline values: CDR1 SGHRS, CDR2 YFSETQ. V lost 0 bases and J 6 bases, leaving 12 bases between the germline ends. CDR3 sequence: CASSLVRGSHGYTF. DNA for the CDR3: TGCGCCAGCAGCTTGGTCAGGGGATCGCATGGCTACACCTTC.

This chain joins TRBV3-1 (or the pseudogene TRBV3-2) and TRBJ1-2, with D hard to call. The CDR3 is 17 residues long. Germline CDR1 LGHDT, CDR2 YNNKEL (reference sequence). Trimming took 4 bases from V and 3 from J, leaving 21 bases between them. The CDR3 DNA reads TGTGCCAGCAGCCCCCCTTACGTAGGGAGGTCGGACTATGGCTACACCTTC. Its translation: CASSPPYVGRSDYGYTF.